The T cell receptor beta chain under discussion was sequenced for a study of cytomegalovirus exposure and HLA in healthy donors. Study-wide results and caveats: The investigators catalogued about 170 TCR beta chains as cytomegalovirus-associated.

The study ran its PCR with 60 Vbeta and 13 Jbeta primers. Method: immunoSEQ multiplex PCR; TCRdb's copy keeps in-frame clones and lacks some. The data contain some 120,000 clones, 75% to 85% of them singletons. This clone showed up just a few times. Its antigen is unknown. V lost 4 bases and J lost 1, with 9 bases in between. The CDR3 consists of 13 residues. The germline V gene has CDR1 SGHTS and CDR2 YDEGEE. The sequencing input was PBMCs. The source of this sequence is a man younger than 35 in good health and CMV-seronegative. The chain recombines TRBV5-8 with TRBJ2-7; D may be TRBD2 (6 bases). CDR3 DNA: TGTGCCAGCAGCCCGCGGGGTTCCTACGAGCAGTACTTC. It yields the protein CASSPRGSYEQYF.